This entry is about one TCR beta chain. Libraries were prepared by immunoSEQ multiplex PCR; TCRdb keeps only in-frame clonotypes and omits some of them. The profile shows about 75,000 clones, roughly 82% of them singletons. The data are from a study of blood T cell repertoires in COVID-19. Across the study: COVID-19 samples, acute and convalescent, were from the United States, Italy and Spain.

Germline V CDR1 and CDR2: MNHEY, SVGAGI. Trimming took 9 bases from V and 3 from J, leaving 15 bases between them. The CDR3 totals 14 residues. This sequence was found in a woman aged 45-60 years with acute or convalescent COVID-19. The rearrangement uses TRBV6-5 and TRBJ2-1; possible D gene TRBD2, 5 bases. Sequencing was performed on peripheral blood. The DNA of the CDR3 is TGTGCCAGGGGGATTAGAGGGTACTACAATGAGCAGTTCTTC. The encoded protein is CARGIRGYYNEQFF.